Below, 17 T cell receptor beta chains from the same sample are listed, as sequenced in a study of regulatory T cells in long-lasting Graves disease. Described time point: newly diagnosed GD, antithyroid drugs for less than 3 months. The authors made the TCR library using RNA they extracted from PBMCs. The TCR beta library used iRepertoire HTBI primers with Arm-PCR amplification of CDR3. MiXCR was run by TCRdb on the multiplex PCR reads, yielding one entry per CDR3 protein. The sample records about 460,000 distinct CDR3 sequences, around 15% being singletons. These sequences were also reported in another study, on T cells in Graves' hyperthyroidism and ophthalmopathy.

Here the sequenced sample was peripheral blood mononuclear cells (PBMCs), taken at new diagnosis, from a patient treated with antithyroid drugs. Every receptor here comes from a woman aged 50 to 65 with Graves disease.

This chain links TRBV9 with TRBJ1-2; D is unclear. This CDR3 has 14 residues. Germline CDR1 SGDLS, CDR2 YYNGEE. Trimming took 0 bases from V and 4 from J, leaving 10 bases between them. The CDR3 nucleotides are TGTGCCAGCAGCGTAGAGCAGGAGTCCTATGGCTACACCTTC. It codes for CASSVEQESYGYTF. The full variable domain, completed using reference TRBV9 and TRBJ1-2, is DSGVTQTPKHLITATGQRVTLRCSPRSGDLSVYWYQQSLDQGLQFLIQYYNGEERAKGNILERFSAQQFPDLHSELNLSSLELGDSALYFCASSVEQESYGYTFGSGTRLTVV.

This clonotype has a count of ten or more. The chain uses TRBV2 and TRBJ2-1, with D possibly TRBD1 on 6 matching bases. There are 12 residues in the CDR3. The ends were cut back, 8 bases at V and 10 bases at J, with 15 bases in the middle. From germline, CDR1 is SNHLY and CDR2 FYNNEI. In DNA, the CDR3 is TGTGCCAGCGGCTACAGGGAAGGGGAGCAGTTCTTC. Protein sequence: CASGYREGEQFF. The full variable domain, completed using reference TRBV2 and TRBJ2-1, is EPEVTQTPSHQVTQMGQEVILRCVPISNHLYFYWYRQILGQKVEFLVSFYNNEISEKSEIFDDQFSVERPDGSNFTLKIRSTKLEDSAMYFCASGYREGEQFFGPGTRLTVL.

The V gene is TRBV27, the J gene TRBJ2-2; 13 bases line up with TRBD2. Germline V gene sequence: CDR1 MNHEY, CDR2 SMNVEV (reference sequence). The ends lost 5 bases at V and 0 bases at J; junction bases unmatched: 9. CDR3 length: 19 amino acids. CDR3 region: CASSPRGLAGISNTGELFF. CDR3 DNA sequence: TGTGCCAGCAGTCCAAGGGGACTAGCGGGGATATCGAACACCGGGGAGCTGTTTTTT.

This clonotype occurred a few times. This chain links TRBV28 with TRBJ2-2; 7 bases fit TRBD1. This CDR3 spans 16 amino acids. From germline, CDR1 is MDHEN and CDR2 SYDVKM. J was trimmed by 0 bases and V by 6 bases; bases with no gene match: 7. The CDR3 sequence is CASRYSGTANTGELFF. Here the CDR3 DNA reads TGTGCCAGCAGGTACTCCGGGACAGCGAACACCGGGGAGCTGTTTTTT. The entire variable domain, with the rest obtained from reference TRBV28 and TRBJ2-2, is as follows: DVKVTQSSRYLVKRTGEKVFLECVQDMDHENMFWYRQDPGLGLRLIYFSYDVKMKEKGDIPEGYSVSREKKERFSLILESASTNQTSMYLCASRYSGTANTGELFFGEGSRLTVL.

The table lists this clonotype with many counts. This rearrangement joins TRBV28 to TRBJ1-1, with 10 bases identical to TRBD1. The CDR3 length is 15 residues. From germline, CDR1 is MDHEN and CDR2 SYDVKM. V trimming: 0 bases; J trimming: 3 bases; junction bases outside the gene matches: 1. Here the CDR3 reads CASSLWTGGYTEAFF. The CDR3 DNA reads TGTGCCAGCAGTTTATGGACAGGGGGCTACACTGAAGCTTTCTTT. The complete variable domain, with remaining parts taken from reference TRBV28 and TRBJ1-1, reads DVKVTQSSRYLVKRTGEKVFLECVQDMDHENMFWYRQDPGLGLRLIYFSYDVKMKEKGDIPEGYSVSREKKERFSLILESASTNQTSMYLCASSLWTGGYTEAFFGQGTRLTVV.

Many counts were recorded for this clonotype. The rearrangement joins TRBV5-1 to TRBJ2-1; D remains ambiguous. Trimming cost V 6 bases and J 5 bases, with 6 bases left between them. This CDR3 spans 11 amino acids. CDR1 SGHRS and CDR2 YFSETQ come from the germline V gene. DNA of the CDR3: TGCGCCAGCACTGGAAACAATGAGCAGTTCTTC. It specifies CASTGNNEQFF.

At least ten counts were recorded for this clonotype. The chain is built from TRBV28 and TRBJ2-1; the match to TRBD1 covers 8 bases. Germline V gene lookup returns CDR1 MDHEN and CDR2 SYDVKM. With 8 bases clipped from V and 8 bases from J, the junction kept 11 bases outside the gene matches. This CDR3 has 14 amino acids. CDR3 protein: CASFRQGSGDEQFF. CDR3 nucleotide sequence: TGTGCCAGCTTTAGACAGGGGTCGGGCGATGAGCAGTTCTTC.

The table lists this clonotype with many counts. The rearrangement joins TRBV12-3 or TRBV12-4 to TRBJ2-1, with 8 bases lining up with TRBD1. The CDR3 loop spans 16 amino acids. With 1 base clipped from V and 5 bases from J, the junction kept 7 bases outside the gene matches. CDR3 residues: CASSLGQGAAHNEQFF. The CDR3 DNA is TGTGCCAGCAGTTTAGGGCAGGGGGCGGCACACAATGAGCAGTTCTTC.

This clonotype occurred many times. The chain uses TRBV29-1 and TRBJ1-2; 7 nucleotides align to TRBD1. From germline, CDR1 is SQVTM and CDR2 ANQGSEA. V was pared by 4 bases and J by 4 bases, with 9 bases of the junction left unmatched. The CDR3 covers 14 residues. The CDR3 sequence: CSVVNTGERYGYTF. CDR3 nucleotides: TGCAGCGTTGTAAACACAGGGGAACGCTATGGCTACACCTTC.

This clonotype was seen only a few times. The CDR3 end shows no conserved phenylalanine or tryptophan, and so a read error is likely. The J gene is TRBJ2-3, the V gene TRBV7-2, with a weak D call TRBD2 (6 bases). This CDR3 region has 17 residues. Germline CDR1 reads SGHTA; CDR2 reads FQGNSA. The germline V and J ends were trimmed by 1 base and 2 bases, with 16 bases remaining between them. The CDR3 spells CASSLGDVGGFTDTQYI. The CDR3 nucleotides are TGTGCCAGCAGCTTAGGGGATGTGGGAGGATTCACAGATACGCAGTATATT.

The V and J genes are TRBV9 and TRBJ2-3; D is ambiguous. Trimming removed 0 bases at V and 0 bases at J, with 11 bases between. The CDR3 sequence is 16 residues long. Germline CDR1 reads SGDLS; CDR2 reads YYNGEE. The chain's CDR3 is CASSVAPAPSTDTQYF. Here the CDR3 DNA reads TGTGCCAGCAGCGTAGCACCAGCGCCTAGCACAGATACGCAGTATTTT.

In its sample, this clonotype was seen many times. The V and J genes are TRBV11-2 and TRBJ2-7; possibly TRBD1 for D (6 bases). The germline V and J ends were trimmed by 0 bases and 4 bases, with 7 bases remaining between them. CDR1 and CDR2 (germline): SGHAT, FQNNGV. This CDR3 contains 13 residues. CDR3 region: CASSLETGYEQYF. The DNA of the CDR3 is TGTGCCAGCAGCTTAGAAACAGGGTACGAGCAGTACTTC.

The J gene is TRBJ1-2, the V gene TRBV28; no definite D call. Between the trimmed V and J ends, which lost 7 bases and 1 base, there was a span of 13 bases. The CDR3 totals 14 residues. Germline lookup yields CDR1 MDHEN and CDR2 SYDVKM. CDR3 loop: CASTPTRLNYGYTF. In DNA, the CDR3 is TGTGCCAGCACTCCCACCCGGCTTAACTATGGCTACACCTTC.

The chain joins TRBV12-3 or TRBV12-4 to TRBJ2-5; the D gene could be TRBD1 or TRBD2 (5 bases each). The CDR3 spans 13 residues. The V end was cut by 1 base, the J end by 10 bases, with 13 bases between. CDR3 in amino acids: CASSLGGPGNQYF. CDR3 bases: TGTGCCAGCAGTTTAGGAGGGCCAGGGAACCAGTACTTC.

This rearrangement joins TRBV6-1 to TRBJ1-5, with 10 positions matching TRBD1. Germline loops: CDR1 MNHNS, CDR2 SASEGT. V trimming: 4 bases; J trimming: 6 bases; junction bases outside the gene matches: 12. The CDR3 is 17 residues long. CDR3 residues: CASSVRDRGFAGQPQHF. CDR3 coding DNA: TGTGCCAGCAGTGTCCGGGACAGGGGTTTCGCTGGTCAGCCCCAGCATTTT.

This chain uses TRBV19 with TRBJ2-1; 10 bases agree with TRBD2. V was clipped by 7 bases and J by 2 bases; unmatched bases: 17. The CDR3 extends over 19 amino acids. Germline CDR1 LNHDA, CDR2 SQIVND (reference sequence). CDR3 residues: CASTPAGLAGVVAYNEQFF. The CDR3 DNA reads as TGTGCCAGTACCCCTGCGGGGCTAGCGGGAGTAGTGGCCTACAATGAGCAGTTCTTC.

This chain uses TRBV9 with TRBJ2-1, with D possibly being TRBD2 (6 bases). This CDR3 contains 21 residues. Germline lookup yields CDR1 SGDLS and CDR2 YYNGEE. V dropped 2 bases and J dropped 4 bases, with 31 bases sitting between them. The CDR3 bases are TGTGCCAGCAGCGTCTCGACCTCGGGGAGGTTGGTTATGGCGGGGTACAATGAGCAGTTCTTC. Protein sequence: CASSVSTSGRLVMAGYNEQFF.